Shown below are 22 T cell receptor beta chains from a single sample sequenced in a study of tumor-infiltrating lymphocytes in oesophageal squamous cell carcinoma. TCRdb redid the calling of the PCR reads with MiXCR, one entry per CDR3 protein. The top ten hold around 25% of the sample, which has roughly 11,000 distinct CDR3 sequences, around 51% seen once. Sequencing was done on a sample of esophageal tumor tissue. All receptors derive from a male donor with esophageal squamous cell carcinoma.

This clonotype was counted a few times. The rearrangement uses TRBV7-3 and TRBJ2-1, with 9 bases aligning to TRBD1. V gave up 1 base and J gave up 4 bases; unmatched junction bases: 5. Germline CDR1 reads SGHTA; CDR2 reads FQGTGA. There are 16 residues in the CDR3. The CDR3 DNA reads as TGTGCCAGCAGCTTAATAGGTGGACAGGGGTACAATGAGCAGTTCTTC. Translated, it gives CASSLIGGQGYNEQFF. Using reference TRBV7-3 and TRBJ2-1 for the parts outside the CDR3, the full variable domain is GAGVSQTPSNKVTEKGKYVELRCDPISGHTALYWYRQSLGQGPEFLIYFQGTGAADDSGLPNDRFFAVRPEGSVSTLKIQRTERGDSAVYLCASSLIGGQGYNEQFFGPGTRLTVL.

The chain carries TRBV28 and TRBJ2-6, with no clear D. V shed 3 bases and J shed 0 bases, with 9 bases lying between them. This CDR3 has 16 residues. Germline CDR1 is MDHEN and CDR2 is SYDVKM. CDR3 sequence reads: CASSFRLISGANVLTF. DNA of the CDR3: TGTGCCAGCAGTTTCAGGCTTATCTCTGGGGCCAACGTCCTGACTTTC. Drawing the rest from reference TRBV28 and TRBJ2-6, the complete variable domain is DVKVTQSSRYLVKRTGEKVFLECVQDMDHENMFWYRQDPGLGLRLIYFSYDVKMKEKGDIPEGYSVSREKKERFSLILESASTNQTSMYLCASSFRLISGANVLTFGAGSRLTVL.

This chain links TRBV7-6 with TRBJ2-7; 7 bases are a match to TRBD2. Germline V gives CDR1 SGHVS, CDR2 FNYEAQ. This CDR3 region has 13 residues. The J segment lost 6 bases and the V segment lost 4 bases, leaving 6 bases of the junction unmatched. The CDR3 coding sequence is TGTGCCAGCAGCTCCGCACTAGCGAGCGAGCAGTACTTC. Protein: CASSSALASEQYF.

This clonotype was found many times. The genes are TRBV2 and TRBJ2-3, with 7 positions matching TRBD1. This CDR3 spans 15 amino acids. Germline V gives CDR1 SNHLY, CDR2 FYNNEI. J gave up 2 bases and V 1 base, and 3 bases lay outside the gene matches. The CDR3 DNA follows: TGTGCCAGCAGTGAAGTGGGACAGATCACAGATACGCAGTATTTT. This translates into CASSEVGQITDTQYF. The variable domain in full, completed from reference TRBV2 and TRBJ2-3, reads EPEVTQTPSHQVTQMGQEVILRCVPISNHLYFYWYRQILGQKVEFLVSFYNNEISEKSEIFDDQFSVERPDGSNFTLKIRSTKLEDSAMYFCASSEVGQITDTQYFGPGTRLTVL.

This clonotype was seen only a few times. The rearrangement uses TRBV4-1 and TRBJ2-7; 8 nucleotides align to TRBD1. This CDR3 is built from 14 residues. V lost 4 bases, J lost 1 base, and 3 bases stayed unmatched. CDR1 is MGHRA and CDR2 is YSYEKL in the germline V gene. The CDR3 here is CASSLRTGSYEQYF. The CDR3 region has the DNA TGCGCCAGCAGCCTAAGGACAGGGTCCTACGAGCAGTACTTC.

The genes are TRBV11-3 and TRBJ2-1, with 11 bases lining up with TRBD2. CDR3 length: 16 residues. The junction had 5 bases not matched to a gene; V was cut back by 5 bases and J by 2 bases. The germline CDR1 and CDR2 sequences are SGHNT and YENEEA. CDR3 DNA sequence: TGTGCCAGCAGCCCTTATAGCGGGGGGGCCTACAATGAGCAGTTCTTC. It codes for CASSPYSGGAYNEQFF.

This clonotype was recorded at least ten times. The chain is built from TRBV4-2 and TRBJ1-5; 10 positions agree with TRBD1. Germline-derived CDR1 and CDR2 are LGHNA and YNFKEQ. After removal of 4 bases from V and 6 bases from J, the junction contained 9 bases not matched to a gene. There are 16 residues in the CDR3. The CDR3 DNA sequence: TGTGCCAGCAGCCTCGGGACAGGGGCGAGGAGTCAGCCCCAGCATTTT. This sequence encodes CASSLGTGARSQPQHF.

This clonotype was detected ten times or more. Written as DNA, the CDR3 is TGCGCCAGCAGCACGTCCCGGGACGGGGCCTACGAGCAGTACTTC. It codes for CASSTSRDGAYEQYF. The chain carries TRBV5-1 and TRBJ2-7; TRBD1 or TRBD2 may be the D gene (5 bases each). V lost 4 bases and J lost 2, with 16 bases in between. The CDR3 consists of 15 residues. Germline-derived CDR1 and CDR2 are SGHRS and YFSETQ.

CDR3 nucleotide sequence: TGTGCCAGCAGTCCCCTTCGGGATGAGCAGTTCTTC. Translation: CASSPLRDEQFF. The chain combines TRBV28 with TRBJ2-5; D unclear. The closer fit of TRBJ2-1 to the DNA end suggests the J call may be wrong. CDR1 and CDR2 (germline): MDHEN, SYDVKM. The CDR3 extends over 12 amino acids.

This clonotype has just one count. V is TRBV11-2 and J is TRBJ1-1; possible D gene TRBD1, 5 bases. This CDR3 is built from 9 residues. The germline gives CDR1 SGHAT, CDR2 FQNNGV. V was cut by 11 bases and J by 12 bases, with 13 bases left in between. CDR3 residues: CAVGRGPFF. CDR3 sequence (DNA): TGTGCCGTAGGGCGGGGACCTTTCTTT.

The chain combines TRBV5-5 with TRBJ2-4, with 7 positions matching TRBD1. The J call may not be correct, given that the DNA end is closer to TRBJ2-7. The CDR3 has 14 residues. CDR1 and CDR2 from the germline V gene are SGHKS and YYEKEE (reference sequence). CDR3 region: CASSSVGGYYEQYF. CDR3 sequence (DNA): TGTGCCAGCAGCTCGGTAGGGGGCTATTACGAGCAGTACTTC.

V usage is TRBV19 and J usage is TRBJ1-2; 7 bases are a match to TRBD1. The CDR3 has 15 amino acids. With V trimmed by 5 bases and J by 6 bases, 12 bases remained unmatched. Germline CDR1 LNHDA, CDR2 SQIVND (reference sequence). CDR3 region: CASSADRSNWDGYTF. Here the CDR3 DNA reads TGTGCCAGTAGTGCGGACAGGTCGAATTGGGATGGCTACACCTTC.

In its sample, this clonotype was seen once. This CDR3 reads CASSLGQIYEQYF. CDR3 coding DNA: TGTGCCAGCAGCTTAGGACAGATCTACGAGCAGTACTTC. The rearrangement uses TRBV7-4 and TRBJ2-1; maybe TRBD1 (5 bases). The DNA end lines up better with TRBJ2-7; the J call may be wrong. The germline gives CDR1 SGHVT, CDR2 SQSDAQ. This CDR3 is 13 amino acids long.

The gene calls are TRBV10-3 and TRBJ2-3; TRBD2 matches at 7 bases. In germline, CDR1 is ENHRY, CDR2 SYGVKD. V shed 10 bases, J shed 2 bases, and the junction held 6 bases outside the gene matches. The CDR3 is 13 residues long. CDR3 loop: CATRETNTDTQYF. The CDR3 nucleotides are TGTGCCACGCGGGAGACCAACACAGATACGCAGTATTTT.

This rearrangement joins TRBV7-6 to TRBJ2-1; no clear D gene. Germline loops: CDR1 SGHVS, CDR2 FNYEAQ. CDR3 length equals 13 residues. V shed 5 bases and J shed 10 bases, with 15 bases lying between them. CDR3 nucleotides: TGTGCCAGCAGCACTGACAATCTTTACGAGCAGTTCTTC. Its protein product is CASSTDNLYEQFF. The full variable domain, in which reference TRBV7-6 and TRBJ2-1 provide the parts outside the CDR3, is GAGVSQSPRYKVTKRGQDVALRCDPISGHVSLYWYRQALGQGPEFLTYFNYEAQQDKSGLPNDRFSAERPEGSISTLTIQRTEQRDSAMYRCASSTDNLYEQFFGPGTRLTVL.

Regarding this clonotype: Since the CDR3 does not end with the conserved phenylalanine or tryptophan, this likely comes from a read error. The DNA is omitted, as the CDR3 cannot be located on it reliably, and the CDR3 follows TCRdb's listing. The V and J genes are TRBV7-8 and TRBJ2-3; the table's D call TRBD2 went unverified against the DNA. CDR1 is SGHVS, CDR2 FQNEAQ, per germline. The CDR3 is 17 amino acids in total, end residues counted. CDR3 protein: CASSLSRRGGYEQYFGP.

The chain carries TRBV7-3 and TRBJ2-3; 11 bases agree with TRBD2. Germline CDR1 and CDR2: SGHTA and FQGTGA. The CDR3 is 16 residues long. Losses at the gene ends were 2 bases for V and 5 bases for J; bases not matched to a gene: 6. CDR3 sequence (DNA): TGTGCCAGCAGCTTACTAGCGGGGGGTAGGGGAGATACGCAGTATTTT. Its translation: CASSLLAGGRGDTQYF.

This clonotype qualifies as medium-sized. The CDR3 region has the DNA TGTGCCAGCAGCTCCCAGGGGTACGACTCGTACGAGCAGTACTTC. Amino acids: CASSSQGYDSYEQYF. V usage is TRBV7-9 and J usage is TRBJ2-7, with D possibly TRBD1 on 6 matching bases. V was clipped by 4 bases and J by 4 bases, with 17 bases between them. The CDR3 length is 15 residues. CDR1 and CDR2 from the germline V gene are SEHNR and FQNEAQ (reference sequence).

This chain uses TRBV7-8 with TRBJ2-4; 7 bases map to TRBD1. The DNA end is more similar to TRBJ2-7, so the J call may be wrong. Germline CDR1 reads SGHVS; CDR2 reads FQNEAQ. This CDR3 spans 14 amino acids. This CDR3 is CASSTTRGSDEQYF. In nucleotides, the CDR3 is TGTGCCAGCAGCACAACCAGGGGGAGCGACGAGCAGTACTTC.

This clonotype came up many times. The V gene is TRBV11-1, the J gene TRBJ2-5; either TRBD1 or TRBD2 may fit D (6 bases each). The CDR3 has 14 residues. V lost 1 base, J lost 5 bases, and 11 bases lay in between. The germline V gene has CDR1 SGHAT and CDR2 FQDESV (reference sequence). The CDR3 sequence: CASSLGGAGETQYF. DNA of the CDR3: TGTGCCAGCAGCTTAGGGGGGGCTGGGGAGACCCAGTACTTC.

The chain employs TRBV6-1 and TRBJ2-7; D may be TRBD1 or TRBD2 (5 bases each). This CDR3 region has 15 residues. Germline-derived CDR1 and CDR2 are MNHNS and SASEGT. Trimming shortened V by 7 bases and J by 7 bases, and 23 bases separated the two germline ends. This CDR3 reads CASKPEWGSYNEQYF. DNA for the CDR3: TGTGCCAGCAAACCCGAATGGGGGTCCTACAATGAGCAGTACTTC.

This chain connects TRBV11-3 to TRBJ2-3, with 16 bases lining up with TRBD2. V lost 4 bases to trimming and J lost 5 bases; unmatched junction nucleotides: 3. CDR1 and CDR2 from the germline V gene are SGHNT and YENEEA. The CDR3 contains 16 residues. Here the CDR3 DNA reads TGTGCCAGCAGCTCGGGACTAGCGGGGGGGCAAGATACGCAGTATTTT. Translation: CASSSGLAGGQDTQYF.